The 32 T cell receptor beta chains presented below share a single source sample, sequenced in a study of cytomegalovirus exposure and HLA in healthy donors. The PCR made use of 60 Vbeta and 13 Jbeta primers. Method: immunoSEQ multiplex PCR; TCRdb's copy keeps in-frame clones and lacks some. The sample includes 120,000 or so clones, approximately 79% of them seen just once. The sequencing input was PBMCs. The receptors were sampled from a man between 25 and 39 years old in good health and CMV-seronegative.

The chain has TRBV7-9 and TRBJ1-4; D perhaps matches TRBD1 (5 bases). The V end was cut by 3 bases, the J end by 4 bases, with 12 bases between. Germline CDR1 and CDR2: SEHNR and FQNEAQ (reference sequence). CDR3 length: 15 amino acids. This CDR3 is CASSLGLTDNEKLFF. The CDR3 nucleotides are TGTGCCAGCAGCTTGGGACTCACGGATAATGAAAAACTGTTTTTT.

The V call is TRBV5-1, the J call TRBJ1-5; 9 nucleotides match TRBD1. The CDR3 sequence is 15 residues long. The ends lost 4 bases at V and 4 bases at J; junction bases unmatched: 6. Per germline, CDR1 SGHRS and CDR2 YFSETQ. The CDR3 spells CASSPGQGRNQPQHF. CDR3 DNA: TGCGCCAGCAGCCCGGGACAGGGACGGAATCAGCCCCAGCATTTT.

The chain employs TRBV27 and TRBJ2-2, with 7 positions matching TRBD1. Germline CDR1 MNHEY, CDR2 SMNVEV (reference sequence). The CDR3 runs to 17 residues. J was trimmed by 3 bases and V by 7 bases; bases with no gene match: 14. In nucleotides, the CDR3 is TGTGCCAGCACCAAGCACCTGACAGGGTCGGACACCGGGGAGCTGTTTTTT. Protein product: CASTKHLTGSDTGELFF.

As concerns this clone: Within the sample, other DNA sequences also encode this same CDR3. The J gene is TRBJ2-7, the V gene TRBV6-1, with 10 positions matching TRBD2. Germline V CDR1 and CDR2: MNHNS, SASEGT. The CDR3 is made up of 15 amino acids. The V segment lost 2 bases and the J segment 4 bases; nucleotides outside the gene matches: 5. CDR3 nucleotide sequence: TGTGCCAGCAGTGAAACGAGCGGGGGGGCATACGAGCAGTACTTC. Translating it yields CASSETSGGAYEQYF.

The chain has TRBV7-9 and TRBJ1-3, with TRBD1 matching over 8 bases. V trimming: 3 bases; J trimming: 3 bases; junction bases outside the gene matches: 1. The CDR3 totals 14 residues. Looked up from germline, CDR1 is SEHNR and CDR2 is FQNEAQ (reference sequence). The CDR3 DNA is TGTGCCAGCAGCTTGGGGACAGGTGGAAACACCATATATTTT. It yields the protein CASSLGTGGNTIYF. Filled out from reference TRBV7-9 and TRBJ1-3, the complete variable domain reads DTGVSQNPRHKITKRGQNVTFRCDPISEHNRLYWYRQTLGQGPEFLTYFQNEAQLEKSRLLSDRFSAERPKGSFSTLEIQRTEQGDSAMYLCASSLGTGGNTIYFGEGSWLTVV.

The rearrangement links TRBV18 to TRBJ1-4; no clear D. The CDR3 sequence is 12 residues long. Trimming shortened V by 4 bases and J by 8 bases, and 8 bases separated the two germline ends. Germline lookup yields CDR1 KGHSH and CDR2 LQKENI. CDR3 bases: TGTGCCAGCTCACAGGGCGGGGAAAAACTGTTTTTT. The encoded protein is CASSQGGEKLFF.

The J gene is TRBJ1-2, the V gene TRBV9, with D perhaps matching TRBD1 (6 bases). Germline loops: CDR1 SGDLS, CDR2 YYNGEE. V dropped 3 bases and J dropped 11 bases, with 14 bases sitting between them. CDR3 length: 12 amino acids. This chain's CDR3 is CASSGRSRGYTF. Written as DNA, the CDR3 is TGTGCCAGCAGCGGCCGGTCCAGGGGTTACACCTTC.

The genes are TRBV10-3 and TRBJ1-1; TRBD1 aligns across 7 bases. The CDR3 has 12 amino acids. J lost 11 bases, V lost 4 bases, and 7 bases had no gene match. Germline assignment: CDR1 ENHRY and CDR2 SYGVKD. This CDR3 reads CAISGVQGEAFF. CDR3 sequence (DNA): TGTGCCATCAGTGGGGTTCAGGGGGAGGCTTTCTTT.

V is TRBV5-1 and J is TRBJ1-4, with 7 bases that match TRBD1. V gave up 0 bases and J gave up 5 bases; unmatched junction bases: 10. CDR1 SGHRS and CDR2 YFSETQ come from the germline V gene. The CDR3 length is 17 residues. The CDR3 loop reads CASSLEGQRLRNEKLFF. For the CDR3, the DNA is TGCGCCAGCAGCTTGGAGGGACAGCGTCTAAGGAATGAAAAACTGTTTTTT.

The chain links TRBV5-4 to TRBJ1-2; D is perhaps TRBD1 (6 bases). The V end lost 1 base, the J end lost 7 bases, and 11 bases lay between the germline ends. Germline values: CDR1 SGHNT, CDR2 YYREEE (reference sequence). The CDR3 covers 13 residues. The CDR3 nucleotides are TGTGCCAGCAGCTTGATGTCAGGGGCTGGCTACACCTTC. It translates to CASSLMSGAGYTF. The variable domain in full, with the rest retrieved from reference TRBV5-4 and TRBJ1-2, is ETGVTQSPTHLIKTRGQQVTLRCSSQSGHNTVSWYQQALGQGPQFIFQYYREEENGRGNFPPRFSGLQFPNYSSELNVNALELDDSALYLCASSLMSGAGYTFGSGTRLTVV.

The chain couples TRBV21-1 to TRBJ2-5; no DNA check was done on the table's D call, TRBD1. TRBV21-1 is noted as a pseudogene. This CDR3 has 14 residues. CDR3 in amino acids: CASSKAGTEETQYF. CDR3 coding DNA: TGTGCCAGCAGCAAAGCTGGGACAGAAGAGACCCAGTACTTC.

The chain joins TRBV27 to TRBJ2-1; TRBD1 matches 10 bases. The CDR3 consists of 17 residues. The V and J ends lost 6 bases and 4 bases, in that order; junction bases with no gene match: 12. Germline V gene data show CDR1 as MNHEY and CDR2 as SMNVEV (reference sequence). This CDR3 reads CASSRIGGQGPYNEQFF. CDR3 in DNA: TGTGCCAGCAGCCGTATAGGGGGACAGGGGCCTTACAATGAGCAGTTCTTC.

The V call is TRBV13, the J call TRBJ2-3; TRBD2 matches at 11 bases. Germline values: CDR1 PRHDT, CDR2 FYEKMQ (reference sequence). This CDR3 is built from 15 residues. V shed 5 bases, J shed 6 bases, and the junction held 7 bases outside the gene matches. Here the CDR3 DNA reads TGTGCCAGCAGCCCACTAGCGGGGGTTGGTGATACGCAGTATTTT. Translation gives CASSPLAGVGDTQYF.

The chain employs TRBV5-5 and TRBJ1-6, with no clear D. Between the trimmed V and J ends, which lost 2 bases and 8 bases, there was a span of 11 bases. The CDR3 runs to 14 residues. Germline V gene sequence: CDR1 SGHKS, CDR2 YYEKEE (reference sequence). CDR3: CASSFNGADSPLHF. The CDR3 DNA is TGTGCCAGCAGCTTTAACGGAGCGGATTCACCCCTCCACTTT. The whole variable domain, remainder taken from reference TRBV5-5 and TRBJ1-6, is DAGVTQSPTHLIKTRGQQVTLRCSPISGHKSVSWYQQVLGQGPQFIFQYYEKEERGRGNFPDRFSARQFPNYSSELNVNALLLGDSALYLCASSFNGADSPLHFGNGTRLTVT.

J is TRBJ2-4 and V is TRBV11-3; TRBD2 is a possible D gene (6 bases). V was shortened by 5 bases and J by 9 bases, with 14 bases between the two germline ends. This CDR3 is 13 amino acids long. The germline CDR1 and CDR2 sequences are SGHNT and YENEEA. The CDR3 here is CASSLRQGGIQYF. CDR3 sequence (DNA): TGTGCCAGCAGCCTAAGGCAGGGAGGCATTCAGTACTTC.

By share, this clone counts as medium-sized. The chain carries TRBV6-1 and TRBJ2-7; D is undetermined. Germline CDR1 reads MNHNS; CDR2 reads SASEGT. This CDR3 spans 13 amino acids. With 2 bases removed from V and 5 bases from J, the gap between germline ends came to 10 bases. CDR3 protein: CASSETEIDEQYF. DNA for the CDR3: TGTGCCAGCAGTGAAACAGAAATCGACGAGCAGTACTTC.

CDR3 DNA sequence: TGCAGCGCCTCAACGGGGGAGCAGTTCTTC. Amino acids: CSASTGEQFF. The J gene is TRBJ2-1, the V gene TRBV29-1, with a tentative D call TRBD2 (5 bases). This CDR3 has 10 amino acids. V gave up 7 bases and J gave up 10 bases, with 11 bases separating them. From germline, CDR1 is SQVTM and CDR2 ANQGSEA.

This chain links TRBV9 with TRBJ2-1, with D unclear. Germline CDR1 is SGDLS and CDR2 is YYNGEE. CDR3 length equals 15 residues. Deletions cut 0 bases from V and 2 bases from J, with 9 bases between. For the CDR3, the DNA is TGTGCCAGCAGCGTAGGGAGCGCGGCCTACAATGAGCAGTTCTTC. Translation: CASSVGSAAYNEQFF.

The chain couples TRBV2 to TRBJ2-5; possible D gene TRBD2, 5 bases. The ends were cut back, 1 base at V and 5 bases at J, with 14 bases in the middle. CDR3 length: 15 amino acids. Germline-derived CDR1 and CDR2 are SNHLY and FYNNEI. CDR3 sequence: CASSEDLPTGETQYF. The CDR3 region has the DNA TGTGCCAGCAGTGAAGACCTTCCAACGGGGGAGACCCAGTACTTC. Together with reference TRBV2 and TRBJ2-5, the CDR3 gives the full variable domain: EPEVTQTPSHQVTQMGQEVILRCVPISNHLYFYWYRQILGQKVEFLVSFYNNEISEKSEIFDDQFSVERPDGSNFTLKIRSTKLEDSAMYFCASSEDLPTGETQYFGPGTRLLVL.

This clone was observed once. The chain joins TRBV6-6 to TRBJ2-1, with 9 bases fitting TRBD2. Unmatched junction bases numbered 8, after V lost 7 bases and J lost 4 bases. Germline CDR1 MNHNY, CDR2 SVGAGI (reference sequence). The CDR3 is made up of 15 amino acids. The CDR3: CASIDSGGSYNEQFF. The DNA of the CDR3 is TGTGCCAGCATTGACAGCGGGGGGTCATACAATGAGCAGTTCTTC.

The chain links TRBV27 to TRBJ2-3; D uncertain. CDR1 is MNHEY, CDR2 SMNVEV, per germline (reference sequence). V was clipped by 4 bases and J by 6 bases, with 14 bases between them. The CDR3 loop spans 14 amino acids. The CDR3 reads CASSSIGSLDTQYF. In DNA form, the CDR3 reads TGTGCCAGCAGTTCAATCGGTTCTTTGGATACGCAGTATTTT.

This clone was detected only a few times. The chain combines TRBV11-2 with TRBJ1-2; D not certain. Per germline, CDR1 SGHAT and CDR2 FQNNGV. Trimming pared 2 bases from V and 6 bases from J, leaving 10 bases between. The CDR3 loop spans 13 amino acids. CDR3 nucleotides: TGTGCCAGCAGCTTACGGGGAACGGATGGCTACACCTTC. Its protein is CASSLRGTDGYTF.

This chain joins TRBV6-1 and TRBJ2-1, with 10 bases aligning to TRBD2. J gave up 7 bases and V 3 bases, and 9 bases lay outside the gene matches. The CDR3 covers 16 residues. Germline values: CDR1 MNHNS, CDR2 SASEGT. The CDR3 coding sequence is TGTGCCAGCAGTGAGAAGCGGGGGGGCCGAGGGAATGAGCAGTTCTTC. The encoded protein is CASSEKRGGRGNEQFF.

The V call is TRBV16, the J call TRBJ2-7; D uncertain. V was trimmed by 0 bases and J by 4 bases, leaving 7 bases between them. Germline CDR1 KGHSY, CDR2 FQNENV. The CDR3 length is 13 residues. The CDR3 loop reads CASSQSAQYEQYF. DNA for the CDR3: TGTGCCAGCAGCCAATCGGCCCAATACGAGCAGTACTTC.

This sequence joins TRBV29-1 and TRBJ1-1, with D possibly being TRBD1 (6 bases). This CDR3 region has 14 residues. Germline CDR1 is SQVTM and CDR2 is ANQGSEA. With 6 bases removed from V and 1 base from J, the gap between germline ends came to 15 bases. CDR3 sequence (DNA): TGCAGCGTGGGTGGCGGGGGCCCGAACACTGAAGCTTTCTTT. This encodes CSVGGGGPNTEAFF.

The chain recombines TRBV9 with TRBJ2-1, with 9 bases that match TRBD1. Germline V CDR1 and CDR2: SGDLS, YYNGEE. V lost 3 bases, J lost 4 bases, and 5 bases stayed unmatched. The CDR3 has 15 amino acids. The CDR3: CASSGAGTGYNEQFF. The CDR3 bases are TGTGCCAGCAGCGGAGCCGGGACAGGGTACAATGAGCAGTTCTTC.

V gene TRBV29-1 combines with J gene TRBJ1-2; 11 bases align to TRBD1. This CDR3 is built from 11 residues. CDR1 and CDR2 (germline): SQVTM, ANQGSEA. The junction had 1 base not matched to a gene; V was cut back by 7 bases and J by 6 bases. The CDR3 sequence is CSGGQGDGYTF. Written as DNA, the CDR3 is TGCAGCGGGGGACAGGGGGATGGCTACACCTTC.

The V and J genes are TRBV28 and TRBJ2-7; perhaps TRBD1 as D (5 bases). Germline V gene lookup returns CDR1 MDHEN and CDR2 SYDVKM. The CDR3 length is 14 residues. Between the trimmed V and J ends, which lost 2 bases and 4 bases, there was a span of 12 bases. The CDR3 reads CASSLQGRYYEQYF. In nucleotides, the CDR3 is TGTGCCAGCAGTTTACAGGGTCGTTATTACGAGCAGTACTTC.

This chain uses TRBV11-2 with TRBJ2-1; TRBD2 matches 7 bases. Trimming removed 1 base from V and 0 bases from J; junction bases left unmatched: 12. From germline, CDR1 is SGHAT and CDR2 FQNNGV. This CDR3 region has 19 residues. CDR3 protein: CASSLVQISAGSSYNEQFF. As DNA, the CDR3 is TGTGCCAGCAGCTTAGTCCAAATTTCAGCGGGGAGCTCCTACAATGAGCAGTTCTTC. Filled out from reference TRBV11-2 and TRBJ2-1, the complete variable domain reads EAGVAQSPRYKIIEKRQSVAFWCNPISGHATLYWYQQILGQGPKLLIQFQNNGVVDDSQLPKDRFSAERLKGVDSTLKIQPAKLEDSAVYLCASSLVQISAGSSYNEQFFGPGTRLTVL.

The rearrangement uses TRBV19 and TRBJ2-3; 9 bases map to TRBD1. Per the germline V gene, CDR1 is LNHDA and CDR2 is SQIVND (reference sequence). Trimming removed 6 bases from V and 0 bases from J; junction bases left unmatched: 10. CDR3 size: 17 residues. The DNA of the CDR3 is TGTGCCAGTAGGAAAAACAGGGGGCTACTTAGCACAGATACGCAGTATTTT. This gives the protein CASRKNRGLLSTDTQYF.

This clone was seen a single time. This rearrangement joins TRBV6-1 to TRBJ1-1, with D perhaps TRBD1 (5 bases). Germline assignment: CDR1 MNHNS and CDR2 SASEGT. Trimming pared 3 bases from V and 0 bases from J, leaving 8 bases between. This CDR3 spans 14 amino acids. CDR3 residues: CASSDGGMNTEAFF. CDR3 DNA sequence: TGTGCCAGCAGTGATGGGGGGATGAACACTGAAGCTTTCTTT.

This rearrangement joins TRBV2 to TRBJ2-2; 7 bases align to TRBD2. CDR1 is SNHLY and CDR2 is FYNNEI in the germline V gene. CDR3 size: 14 residues. The V gene end was trimmed by 6 bases and the J gene end by 2 bases; junction bases not matched to a gene: 3. The CDR3, as DNA: TGTGCCAGCAGGGGGACTACTAACACCGGGGAGCTGTTTTTT. The encoded protein is CASRGTTNTGELFF.